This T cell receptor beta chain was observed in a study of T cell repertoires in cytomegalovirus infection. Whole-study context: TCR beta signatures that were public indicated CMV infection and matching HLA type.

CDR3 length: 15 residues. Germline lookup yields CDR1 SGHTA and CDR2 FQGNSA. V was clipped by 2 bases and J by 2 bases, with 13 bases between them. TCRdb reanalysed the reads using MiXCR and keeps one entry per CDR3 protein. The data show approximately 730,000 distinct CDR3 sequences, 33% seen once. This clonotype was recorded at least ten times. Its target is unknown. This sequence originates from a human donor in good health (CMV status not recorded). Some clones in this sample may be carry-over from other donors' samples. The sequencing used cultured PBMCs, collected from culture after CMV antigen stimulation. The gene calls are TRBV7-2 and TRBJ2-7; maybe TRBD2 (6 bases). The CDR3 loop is CASSLSSLATYEQYF. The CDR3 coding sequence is TGTGCCAGCAGCTTATCGTCACTAGCTACCTACGAGCAGTACTTC. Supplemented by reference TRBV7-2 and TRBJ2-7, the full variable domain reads GAGVSQSPSNKVTEKGKDVELRCDPISGHTALYWYRQSLGQGLEFLIYFQGNSAPDKSGLPSDRFSAERTGGSVSTLTIQRTQQEDSAVYLCASSLSSLATYEQYFGPGTRLTVT.